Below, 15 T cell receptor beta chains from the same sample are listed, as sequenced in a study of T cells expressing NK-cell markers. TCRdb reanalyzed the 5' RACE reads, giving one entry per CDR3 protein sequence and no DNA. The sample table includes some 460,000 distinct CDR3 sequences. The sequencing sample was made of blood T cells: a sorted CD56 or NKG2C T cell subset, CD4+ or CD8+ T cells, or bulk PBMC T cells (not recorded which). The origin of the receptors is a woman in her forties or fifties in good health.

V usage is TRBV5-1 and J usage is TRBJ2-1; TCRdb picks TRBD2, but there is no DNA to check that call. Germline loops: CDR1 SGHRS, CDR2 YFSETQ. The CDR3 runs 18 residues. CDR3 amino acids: CASSLDLAGGPNLNEQFF. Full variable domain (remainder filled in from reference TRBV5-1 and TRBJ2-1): KAGVTQTPRYLIKTRGQQVTLSCSPISGHRSVSWYQQTPGQGLQFLFEYFSETQRNKGNFPGRFSGRQFSNSRSEMNVSTLELGDSALYLCASSLDLAGGPNLNEQFFGPGTRLTVL.

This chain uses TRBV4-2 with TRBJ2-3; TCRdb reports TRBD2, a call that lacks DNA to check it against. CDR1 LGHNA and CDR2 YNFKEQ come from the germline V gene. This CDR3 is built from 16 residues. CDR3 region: CASSQSGTMGTDTQYF.

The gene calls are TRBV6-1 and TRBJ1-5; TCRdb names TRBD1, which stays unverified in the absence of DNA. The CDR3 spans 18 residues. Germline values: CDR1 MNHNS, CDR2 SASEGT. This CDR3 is CASRKGGRLVRSNQPQHF.

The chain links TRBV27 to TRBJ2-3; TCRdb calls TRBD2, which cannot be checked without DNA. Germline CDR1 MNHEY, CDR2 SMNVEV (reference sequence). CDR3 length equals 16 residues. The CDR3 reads CASSSRGTSIADTQYF.

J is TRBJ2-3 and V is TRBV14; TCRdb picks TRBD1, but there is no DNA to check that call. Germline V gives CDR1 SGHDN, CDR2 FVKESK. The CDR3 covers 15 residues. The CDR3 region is CASSQDRTGRGTQYF.

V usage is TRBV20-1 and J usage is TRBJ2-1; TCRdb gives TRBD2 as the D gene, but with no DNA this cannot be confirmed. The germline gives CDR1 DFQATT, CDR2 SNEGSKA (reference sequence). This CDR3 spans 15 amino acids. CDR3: CSARGDLAGYNEQFF.

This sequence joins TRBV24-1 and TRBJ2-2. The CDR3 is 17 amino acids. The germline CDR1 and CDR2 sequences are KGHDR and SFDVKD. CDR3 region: CATSDLIGDSGTGELFF.

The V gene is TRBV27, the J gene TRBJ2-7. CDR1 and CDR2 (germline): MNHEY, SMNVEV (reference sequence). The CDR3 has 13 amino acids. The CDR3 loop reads CASSLRVRDEQYF.

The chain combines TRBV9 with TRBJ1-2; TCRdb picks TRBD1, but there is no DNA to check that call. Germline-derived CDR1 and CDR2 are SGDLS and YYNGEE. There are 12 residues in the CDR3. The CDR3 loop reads CASGSLTDGYTF. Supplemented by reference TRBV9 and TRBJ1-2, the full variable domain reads DSGVTQTPKHLITATGQRVTLRCSPRSGDLSVYWYQQSLDQGLQFLIQYYNGEERAKGNILERFSAQQFPDLHSELNLSSLELGDSALYFCASGSLTDGYTFGSGTRLTVV.

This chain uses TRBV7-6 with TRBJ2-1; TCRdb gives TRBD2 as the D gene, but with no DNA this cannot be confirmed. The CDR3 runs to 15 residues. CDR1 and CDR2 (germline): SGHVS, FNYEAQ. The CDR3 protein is CASSPGLAGLREQFF.

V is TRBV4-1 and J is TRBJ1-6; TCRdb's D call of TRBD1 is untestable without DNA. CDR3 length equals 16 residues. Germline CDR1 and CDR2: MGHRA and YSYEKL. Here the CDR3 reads CASSQDGQGRNSPLHF.

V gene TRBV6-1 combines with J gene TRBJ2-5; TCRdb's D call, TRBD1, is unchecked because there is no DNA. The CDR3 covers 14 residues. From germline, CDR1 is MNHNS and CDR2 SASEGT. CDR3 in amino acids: CASRTTGGRETQYF.

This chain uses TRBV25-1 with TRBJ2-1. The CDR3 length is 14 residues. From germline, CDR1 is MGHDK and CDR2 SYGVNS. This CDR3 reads CASGRQGFLNEQFF.

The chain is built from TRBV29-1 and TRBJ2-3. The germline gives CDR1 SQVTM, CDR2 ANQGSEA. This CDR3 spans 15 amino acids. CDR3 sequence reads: CSVEDRLASTDTQYF.

CDR3 loop: CASSLRLEPFEAFF. The rearrangement uses TRBV12-3 or TRBV12-4 and TRBJ1-1. The CDR3 runs 14 residues.